One and the same sample provided the 14 T cell receptor beta chains below, sequenced in a study of blood T cell repertoires in COVID-19. Some clones are missing from TCRdb's copy, which holds only in-frame ones; the method was immunoSEQ multiplex PCR. The sample holds around 360,000 clones; 87% are singletons and the top ten take roughly 2%. Specimen: PBMCs or T cells enriched from blood (not recorded which). The receptors shown here come from a man aged 35 to 55 in a cohort exposed to, infected with or recovered from COVID-19 (not recorded which).

This sequence joins TRBV5-3 and TRBJ2-7; D is possibly TRBD2 (5 bases). TRBV5-3 is classed as an ORF, of uncertain function. The CDR3 is 14 residues long. Trimming shortened V by 0 bases and J by 3 bases, and 10 bases separated the two germline ends. CDR3 in DNA: TGTGCCAGAAGCTTGGACGACTACCGCTACGAGCAGTACTTC. As protein: CARSLDDYRYEQYF.

The chain combines TRBV5-1 with TRBJ2-1, with 11 bases lining up with TRBD2. The germline V gene encodes CDR1 SGHRS and CDR2 YFSETQ. The CDR3 totals 15 residues. The V segment lost 4 bases and the J segment 8 bases; nucleotides outside the gene matches: 8. DNA of the CDR3: TGCGCCAGCAGCCGAACTAGCGGGGGACGGTATGAGCAGTTCTTC. The encoded protein is CASSRTSGGRYEQFF.

This chain links TRBV7-7 with TRBJ2-7; TRBD2 aligns across 12 bases. Germline V CDR1 and CDR2: SSHAT, FNYEAQ (reference sequence). Trimming cost V 5 bases and J 0 bases; bases outside gene matches: 5. This CDR3 region has 16 residues. Written as DNA, the CDR3 is TGTGCCAGCAGCCCCGGACTAGCGGGAATCTCCTACGAGCAGTACTTC. Residues: CASSPGLAGISYEQYF.

This clone appeared a single time. V is TRBV6-5 and J is TRBJ1-4, with D maybe TRBD1 (5 bases). Germline V CDR1 and CDR2: MNHEY, SVGAGI. The CDR3 spans 14 residues. Trimming left V 6 bases short and J 5 bases short, with 13 bases between. CDR3 coding DNA: TGTGCCAGCAGCCCCCAGGGCTTAAATGAAAAACTGTTTTTT. It translates to CASSPQGLNEKLFF.

J is TRBJ2-5 and V is TRBV9, with 9 bases identical to TRBD2. V was clipped by 3 bases and J by 4 bases; unmatched bases: 7. This CDR3 comprises 15 residues. Germline CDR1 and CDR2: SGDLS and YYNGEE. CDR3 loop: CASSGSGLAGETQYF. The CDR3 DNA is TGTGCCAGCAGCGGTTCGGGACTAGCAGGAGAGACCCAGTACTTC.

This chain joins TRBV7-9 and TRBJ2-1, with 14 bases fitting TRBD2. The V gene end was trimmed by 10 bases and the J gene end by 2 bases; junction bases not matched to a gene: 10. The CDR3 sequence is 17 residues long. CDR1 is SEHNR, CDR2 FQNEAQ, per germline (reference sequence). This CDR3 is CATHPGLAGVAYNEQFF. In DNA, the CDR3 is TGTGCCACCCACCCGGGACTAGCGGGAGTCGCCTACAATGAGCAGTTCTTC. The full variable domain, its missing parts supplied by reference TRBV7-9 and TRBJ2-1, is DTGVSQNPRHKITKRGQNVTFRCDPISEHNRLYWYRQTLGQGPEFLTYFQNEAQLEKSRLLSDRFSAERPKGSFSTLEIQRTEQGDSAMYLCATHPGLAGVAYNEQFFGPGTRLTVL.

The gene calls are TRBV28 and TRBJ2-7; a weak D match, TRBD2 (6 bases). CDR3 size: 16 residues. Germline V lookup: CDR1 MDHEN, CDR2 SYDVKM. Trimming removed 6 bases at V and 4 bases at J, with 22 bases between. CDR3 residues: CASRGYGGTRLYEQYF. As DNA, the CDR3 is TGTGCCAGCAGAGGCTACGGAGGGACCCGGCTGTACGAGCAGTACTTC.

Notes on this clone: Other DNA sequences from this sample encode an identical CDR3 as well. This sequence joins TRBV7-3 and TRBJ2-1, with TRBD2 matching over 11 bases. J gave up 4 bases and V 5 bases, and 4 bases lay outside the gene matches. This CDR3 region has 15 residues. Germline lookup yields CDR1 SGHTA and CDR2 FQGTGA. The CDR3 loop is CASSPTSGSYNEQFF. The DNA of the CDR3 is TGTGCCAGCAGCCCTACTAGCGGGAGTTACAATGAGCAGTTCTTC. Full variable domain (rest looked up from reference TRBV7-3 and TRBJ2-1): GAGVSQTPSNKVTEKGKYVELRCDPISGHTALYWYRQSLGQGPEFLIYFQGTGAADDSGLPNDRFFAVRPEGSVSTLKIQRTERGDSAVYLCASSPTSGSYNEQFFGPGTRLTVL.

V and J are TRBV7-2 and TRBJ2-7; D call uncertain. V was clipped by 2 bases and J by 2 bases, with 7 bases between them. The CDR3 consists of 13 residues. CDR1 and CDR2 from the germline V gene are SGHTA and FQGNSA. Written as DNA, the CDR3 is TGTGCCAGCAGCTTATCGCAGACCTACGAGCAGTACTTC. This gives the protein CASSLSQTYEQYF. Using reference TRBV7-2 and TRBJ2-7 for the parts outside the CDR3, the full variable domain is GAGVSQSPSNKVTEKGKDVELRCDPISGHTALYWYRQSLGQGLEFLIYFQGNSAPDKSGLPSDRFSAERTGGSVSTLTIQRTQQEDSAVYLCASSLSQTYEQYFGPGTRLTVT.

CDR3 nucleotide sequence: TGTGCCAGCGAAATCAGGGGTGTAGCTTTCTTT. Its translation: CASEIRGVAFF. The chain has TRBV27 and TRBJ1-1; weak D call: TRBD1 (6 bases). Germline CDR1 MNHEY, CDR2 SMNVEV (reference sequence). The CDR3 runs 11 residues. V was trimmed by 8 bases and J by 10 bases, leaving 14 bases between them.

CDR3 region: CAWSRVDSPLHF. As DNA, the CDR3 is TGTGCCTGGAGCCGCGTGGATTCACCCCTCCACTTT. The chain combines TRBV30 with TRBJ1-6; D remains ambiguous. Deletions cut 3 bases from V and 8 bases from J, with 8 bases between. This CDR3 region has 12 residues. Germline loops: CDR1 GTSNPN, CDR2 SVGIG (reference sequence).

This chain links TRBV5-1 with TRBJ2-7, with D perhaps matching TRBD2 (6 bases). This CDR3 spans 17 amino acids. The V gene lost 4 bases and the J gene lost 0 bases, with 20 bases spanning the gap. Germline V gene sequence: CDR1 SGHRS, CDR2 YFSETQ. The CDR3 DNA reads TGCGCCAGCAGCAATGGGGTCTTCGGTAGCGGCTCCTACGAGCAGTACTTC. The encoded protein is CASSNGVFGSGSYEQYF. Together with reference TRBV5-1 and TRBJ2-7, the CDR3 gives the full variable domain: KAGVTQTPRYLIKTRGQQVTLSCSPISGHRSVSWYQQTPGQGLQFLFEYFSETQRNKGNFPGRFSGRQFSNSRSEMNVSTLELGDSALYLCASSNGVFGSGSYEQYFGPGTRLTVT.

This clone was detected only once. The rearrangement uses TRBV7-9 and TRBJ2-3; 12 bases are a match to TRBD2. Per the germline V gene, CDR1 is SEHNR and CDR2 is FQNEAQ (reference sequence). V dropped 1 base and J dropped 4; count of bases not matched to a gene: 3. CDR3 length: 16 amino acids. The CDR3, as DNA: TGTGCCAGCAGCTTAGACGGACTAGCGGGATCAGATACGCAGTATTTT. This sequence encodes CASSLDGLAGSDTQYF.

This clone has only one observation. The V gene is TRBV7-2, the J gene TRBJ1-1; 7 bases line up with TRBD1. CDR3 length: 14 amino acids. In germline, CDR1 is SGHTA, CDR2 FQGNSA. The junction had 8 bases not matched to a gene; V was cut back by 0 bases and J by 10 bases. For the CDR3, the DNA is TGTGCCAGCAGCTTAGCACAGGGGCCTAGAGTAGCTTTCTTT. Its protein is CASSLAQGPRVAFF.